Shown below are 30 T cell receptor beta chains from a single sample sequenced in a study of CD8+ T cells in alopecia areata. The sequencing template was cDNA reverse transcribed from extracted RNA. Generated by immunoSEQ multiplex PCR, the TCRdb table keeps only in-frame clones and is missing some. The data show 100,000 to 150,000 clones, with 45% to 65% seen just once and less than 5.5% held by the top ten. Sample: CD4+ T cells sorted from blood, taken at week 0. These receptors all come from a human donor with alopecia areata.

The chain uses TRBV11-2 and TRBJ1-1, with 7 bases that match TRBD1. J gave up 7 bases and V 5 bases, and 4 bases lay outside the gene matches. Germline lookup yields CDR1 SGHAT and CDR2 FQNNGV. CDR3 length: 12 amino acids. CDR3 sequence: CASSRQGFEAFF. CDR3 nucleotides: TGTGCCAGCAGCCGACAGGGCTTTGAAGCTTTCTTT.

This clone was picked up a small number of times. The V gene is TRBV18, the J gene TRBJ1-2; 9 bases line up with TRBD1. The CDR3 has 15 residues. The germline V gene encodes CDR1 KGHSH and CDR2 LQKENI. The V segment lost 3 bases and the J segment 6 bases; nucleotides outside the gene matches: 8. Here the CDR3 reads CASSPTGDRVDGYTF. In nucleotides, the CDR3 is TGTGCCAGCTCACCCACGGGGGACAGGGTTGATGGCTACACCTTC.

The table lists this clone with a few counts. The chain links TRBV10-3 to TRBJ2-3; 8 bases match TRBD2. Germline V CDR1 and CDR2: ENHRY, SYGVKD. V lost 5 bases, J lost 3 bases, and 4 bases stayed unmatched. This CDR3 region has 14 residues. CDR3 in DNA: TGTGCCATCAGTCCCGGGAGGGCAACAGATACGCAGTATTTT. Protein product: CAISPGRATDTQYF.

This chain links TRBV14 with TRBJ2-7; TRBD1 matches at 9 bases. The CDR3 contains 15 residues. J was trimmed by 3 bases and V by 4 bases; bases with no gene match: 7. Germline values: CDR1 SGHDN, CDR2 FVKESK. CDR3 residues: CASSPSGTGLYEQYF. The CDR3, as DNA: TGTGCCAGCAGCCCAAGCGGGACAGGGCTCTACGAGCAGTACTTC.

The chain employs TRBV18 and TRBJ2-3; D unclear. Trimming left V 3 bases short and J 6 bases short, with 13 bases between. Germline V gives CDR1 KGHSH, CDR2 LQKENI. The CDR3 spans 14 residues. CDR3 residues: CASSPMTSGDTQYF. The CDR3 DNA is TGTGCCAGCTCACCTATGACGTCGGGTGATACGCAGTATTTT.

V usage is TRBV4-1 and J usage is TRBJ2-1; TRBD1 aligns across 7 bases. The V segment lost 4 bases and the J segment 6 bases; nucleotides outside the gene matches: 6. The CDR3 is 14 residues long. Germline-derived CDR1 and CDR2 are MGHRA and YSYEKL. CDR3 nucleotide sequence: TGCGCCAGCAGCCGGAAGGGGGCTGTCAATGAGCAGTTCTTC. Protein sequence: CASSRKGAVNEQFF.

V gene TRBV7-6 combines with J gene TRBJ1-2; D not certain. V lost 0 bases to trimming and J lost 0 bases, with 8 bases between them. Germline-derived CDR1 and CDR2 are SGHVS and FNYEAQ. The CDR3 sequence is 15 residues long. The CDR3 protein is CASSLAPLTNYGYTF. For the CDR3, the DNA is TGTGCCAGCAGCTTAGCACCGCTAACTAACTATGGCTACACCTTC.

This rearrangement joins TRBV9 to TRBJ1-1; D is undetermined. The CDR3 is 14 residues long. Trimming stripped 3 bases from V and 2 bases from J, with 11 bases between. In germline, CDR1 is SGDLS, CDR2 YYNGEE. CDR3 protein: CASSDHAANTEAFF. For the CDR3, the DNA is TGTGCCAGCAGCGACCACGCCGCCAACACTGAAGCTTTCTTT.

The rearrangement links TRBV6-6 to TRBJ2-1; TRBD2 matches at 9 bases. CDR3 size: 15 residues. Germline CDR1 reads MNHNY; CDR2 reads SVGAGI (reference sequence). V was clipped by 2 bases and J by 5 bases; unmatched bases: 4. The CDR3 here is CASSYGAGGNNEQFF. The DNA for the CDR3 is TGTGCCAGCAGTTACGGAGCGGGGGGAAACAATGAGCAGTTCTTC.

The V call is TRBV6-5, the J call TRBJ1-4, with TRBD1 matching 10 bases. Germline V gene data show CDR1 as MNHEY and CDR2 as SVGAGI. This CDR3 region has 14 residues. V dropped 5 bases and J dropped 8; count of bases not matched to a gene: 5. The DNA of the CDR3 is TGTGCCAGCAGTGGACAGGGGGAAGGCGAAAAACTGTTTTTT. This gives the protein CASSGQGEGEKLFF.

The chain carries TRBV6-5 and TRBJ2-2, with TRBD1 identical over 8 bases. Germline V gene sequence: CDR1 MNHEY, CDR2 SVGAGI. Losses at the gene ends were 5 bases for V and 0 bases for J; bases not matched to a gene: 2. The CDR3 totals 15 residues. The CDR3 loop is CASSIQGANTGELFF. The DNA for the CDR3 is TGTGCCAGCAGTATACAGGGGGCGAACACCGGGGAGCTGTTTTTT.

The chain couples TRBV7-9 to TRBJ2-7; a weak D match, TRBD1 (7 bases). CDR1 is SEHNR and CDR2 is FQNEAQ in the germline V gene (reference sequence). The germline V and J ends were trimmed by 5 bases and 5 bases, with 22 bases remaining between them. CDR3 length: 16 residues. In DNA form, the CDR3 reads TGTGCCAGCAGCGCCTCGGGAGACAGGGTAATCCACGAGCAGTACTTC. It is translated as CASSASGDRVIHEQYF.

This chain uses TRBV7-2 with TRBJ1-1; D is ambiguous. Germline values: CDR1 SGHTA, CDR2 FQGNSA. CDR3 length: 10 amino acids. V was clipped by 5 bases and J by 5 bases, with 3 bases between them. The CDR3 DNA sequence: TGTGCCAGCAGCAGGACTGAAGCTTTCTTT. It encodes CASSRTEAFF.

Only a few counts were recorded for this clone. The chain has TRBV28 and TRBJ2-2; D gene unclear. The V gene lost 2 bases and the J gene lost 6 bases, with 7 bases spanning the gap. The CDR3 loop spans 13 amino acids. Per germline, CDR1 MDHEN and CDR2 SYDVKM. CDR3 in amino acids: CASSLEVPGELFF. The CDR3 DNA sequence: TGTGCCAGCAGTTTAGAGGTTCCCGGGGAGCTGTTTTTT. Full variable domain (remainder filled in from reference TRBV28 and TRBJ2-2): DVKVTQSSRYLVKRTGEKVFLECVQDMDHENMFWYRQDPGLGLRLIYFSYDVKMKEKGDIPEGYSVSREKKERFSLILESASTNQTSMYLCASSLEVPGELFFGEGSRLTVL.

The chain employs TRBV7-3 and TRBJ2-1, with 9 bases matching TRBD2. J gave up 0 bases and V 4 bases, and 7 bases lay outside the gene matches. CDR3 length equals 17 residues. Per the germline V gene, CDR1 is SGHTA and CDR2 is FQGTGA. CDR3 in DNA: TGTGCCAGCAGCTCCCATAGCGGGGGCCACTCCTACAATGAGCAGTTCTTC. Residues: CASSSHSGGHSYNEQFF.

V usage is TRBV7-9 and J usage is TRBJ2-2; TRBD1 might be the D (5 bases). CDR1 SEHNR and CDR2 FQNEAQ come from the germline V gene (reference sequence). The CDR3 has 16 amino acids. V gave up 0 bases and J gave up 2 bases, with 10 bases separating them. The CDR3 sequence is CASSLAAGINTGELFF. The CDR3 DNA sequence: TGTGCCAGCAGCTTAGCGGCAGGGATCAACACCGGGGAGCTGTTTTTT.

This chain connects TRBV2 to TRBJ2-7; 8 bases align to TRBD1. This CDR3 has 11 amino acids. The V segment lost 10 bases and the J segment 5 bases; nucleotides outside the gene matches: 4. Per the germline V gene, CDR1 is SNHLY and CDR2 is FYNNEI. For the CDR3, the DNA is TGTGCCACCCGGACAGGGCACGAGCAGTACTTC. Translating it yields CATRTGHEQYF.

V gene TRBV19 combines with J gene TRBJ2-4; either TRBD1 or TRBD2 may supply D (6 bases each). The CDR3 loop spans 15 amino acids. The V end was cut by 4 bases, the J end by 6 bases, with 16 bases between. The germline CDR1 and CDR2 sequences are LNHDA and SQIVND (reference sequence). The CDR3 sequence is CASSTDGGRRNIQYF. The CDR3 DNA sequence: TGTGCCAGTAGTACTGACGGGGGCCGAAGAAACATTCAGTACTTC.

The genes are TRBV19 and TRBJ1-5; D ambiguous. Germline CDR1 is LNHDA and CDR2 is SQIVND (reference sequence). The V gene lost 3 bases and the J gene lost 3 bases, with 9 bases spanning the gap. The CDR3 runs 14 residues. This CDR3 reads CASSMRIYNQPQHF. Written as DNA, the CDR3 is TGTGCCAGTAGTATGCGGATATACAATCAGCCCCAGCATTTT.

The chain links TRBV7-2 to TRBJ2-3; D possibly corresponds to TRBD2 (7 bases). Trimming removed 3 bases from V and 7 bases from J, with 11 bases in between. Germline assignment: CDR1 SGHTA and CDR2 FQGNSA. This CDR3 region has 13 residues. The CDR3 protein is CASSLGGRNTQYF. The CDR3 bases are TGTGCCAGCAGCTTGGGGGGGCGGAATACGCAGTATTTT.

The J gene is TRBJ2-3, the V gene TRBV4-1, with 8 bases that match TRBD2. The CDR3 consists of 18 residues. J was trimmed by 1 base and V by 1 base; bases with no gene match: 10. Germline loops: CDR1 MGHRA, CDR2 YSYEKL. For the CDR3, the DNA is TGCGCCAGCAGCCAAGGGATTCAAGCGGGAGTTGGCACAGATACGCAGTATTTT. Amino acid sequence: CASSQGIQAGVGTDTQYF.

The V gene is TRBV5-1, the J gene TRBJ2-3, with D perhaps matching TRBD1 or TRBD2 (6 bases each). Germline CDR1 and CDR2: SGHRS and YFSETQ. The CDR3 loop spans 14 amino acids. Trimming took 5 bases from V and 6 from J, leaving 16 bases between them. CDR3 nucleotides: TGCGCCAGCAGGAGGGGGGCGGTGCAGGATACGCAGTATTTT. Amino acids: CASRRGAVQDTQYF.

This chain connects TRBV18 to TRBJ2-2; the D gene is possibly TRBD1 (6 bases). There are 14 residues in the CDR3. V shed 5 bases and J shed 3 bases, with 10 bases lying between them. CDR1 is KGHSH and CDR2 is LQKENI in the germline V gene. The CDR3, as DNA: TGTGCCAGCTCATATAGGACAGACACCGGGGAGCTGTTTTTT. This sequence encodes CASSYRTDTGELFF.

This chain connects TRBV27 to TRBJ1-1; a weak D match, TRBD1 (5 bases). Germline CDR1 reads MNHEY; CDR2 reads SMNVEV (reference sequence). Trimming stripped 1 base from V and 4 bases from J, with 10 bases between. This CDR3 is 14 amino acids long. The DNA of the CDR3 is TGTGCCAGCAGTTTATATCCAGGGATCACTGAAGCTTTCTTT. Its protein is CASSLYPGITEAFF.

This clone has a handful of counts. CDR3 DNA sequence: TGTGCCAGCAGCCTTCTGGGGGCCGTTCGCGAGACCCAGTACTTC. As protein: CASSLLGAVRETQYF. The chain has TRBV14 and TRBJ2-5; a weak D match, TRBD1 (6 bases). The germline V gene encodes CDR1 SGHDN and CDR2 FVKESK. V lost 4 bases and J lost 5, with 17 bases in between. The CDR3 extends over 15 amino acids.

The chain uses TRBV6-5 and TRBJ2-2; no firm D call. Germline-derived CDR1 and CDR2 are MNHEY and SVGAGI. The CDR3 sequence is 14 residues long. Trimming shortened V by 6 bases and J by 7 bases, and 15 bases separated the two germline ends. In nucleotides, the CDR3 is TGTGCCAGCAGGCGTGGTGACGTGGGCGGGGAGCTGTTTTTT. Its translation: CASRRGDVGGELFF.

The V call is TRBV29-1, the J call TRBJ1-1; possibly TRBD1 for D (6 bases). The CDR3 spans 12 residues. Germline CDR1 SQVTM, CDR2 ANQGSEA. Trimming cost V 6 bases and J 2 bases, with 10 bases left between them. The CDR3 loop reads CSVGQRNTEAFF. As DNA, the CDR3 is TGCAGCGTCGGACAGCGCAACACTGAAGCTTTCTTT.

This chain joins TRBV10-3 and TRBJ1-2, with 10 positions matching TRBD1. Germline V lookup: CDR1 ENHRY, CDR2 SYGVKD. The CDR3 sequence is 14 residues long. V shed 6 bases and J 8 bases; nucleotides not matched to a gene: 9. CDR3 in amino acids: CAISLDRGPRGYTF. CDR3 bases: TGTGCCATCAGCCTAGACAGGGGGCCTCGAGGCTACACCTTC.

This clone was counted once. The chain uses TRBV7-2 and TRBJ2-5; D uncertain. This CDR3 comprises 13 residues. V was pared by 4 bases and J by 2 bases, with 8 bases between. The germline CDR1 and CDR2 sequences are SGHTA and FQGNSA. DNA for the CDR3: TGTGCCAGCAGCTCGGTCTGGCAAGAGACCCAGTACTTC. Translated, it gives CASSSVWQETQYF.

This clone was observed a handful of times. The chain is built from TRBV7-9 and TRBJ1-1; D not resolved. The CDR3 loop spans 14 amino acids. In germline, CDR1 is SEHNR, CDR2 FQNEAQ (reference sequence). V was clipped by 2 bases and J by 0 bases, with 7 bases between them. As DNA, the CDR3 is TGTGCCAGCAGCTTATCCGGGGTGAACACTGAAGCTTTCTTT. Residues: CASSLSGVNTEAFF.